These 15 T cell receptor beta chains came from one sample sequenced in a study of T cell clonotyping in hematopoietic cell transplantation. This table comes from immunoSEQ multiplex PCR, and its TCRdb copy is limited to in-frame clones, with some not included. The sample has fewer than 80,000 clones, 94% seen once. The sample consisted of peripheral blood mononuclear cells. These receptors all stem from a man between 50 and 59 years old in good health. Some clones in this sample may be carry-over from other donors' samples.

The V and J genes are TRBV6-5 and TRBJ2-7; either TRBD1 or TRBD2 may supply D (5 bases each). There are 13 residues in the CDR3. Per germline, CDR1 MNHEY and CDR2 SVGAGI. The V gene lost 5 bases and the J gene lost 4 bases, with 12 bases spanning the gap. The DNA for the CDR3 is TGTGCCAGCAGTAGGGTGGGGGTTTACGAGCAGTACTTC. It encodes CASSRVGVYEQYF.

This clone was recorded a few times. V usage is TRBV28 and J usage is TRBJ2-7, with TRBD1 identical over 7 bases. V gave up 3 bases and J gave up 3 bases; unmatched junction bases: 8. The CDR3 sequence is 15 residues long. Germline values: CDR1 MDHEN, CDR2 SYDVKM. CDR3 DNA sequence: TGTGCCAGCAGTTTTGGACCGGGACAGATCTACGAGCAGTACTTC. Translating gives CASSFGPGQIYEQYF.

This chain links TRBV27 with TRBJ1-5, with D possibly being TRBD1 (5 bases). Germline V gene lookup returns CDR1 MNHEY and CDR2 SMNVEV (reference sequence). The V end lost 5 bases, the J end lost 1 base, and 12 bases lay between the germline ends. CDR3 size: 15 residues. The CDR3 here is CASSPGMGSNQPQHF. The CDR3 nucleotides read TGTGCCAGCAGTCCAGGGATGGGGAGCAATCAGCCCCAGCATTTT.

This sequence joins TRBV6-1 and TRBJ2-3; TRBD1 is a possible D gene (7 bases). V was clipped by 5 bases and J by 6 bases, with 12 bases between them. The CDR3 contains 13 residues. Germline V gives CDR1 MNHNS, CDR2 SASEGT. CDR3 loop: CASSRRGLDTQYF. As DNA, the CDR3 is TGTGCCAGCAGTCGGAGGGGGCTTGATACGCAGTATTTT.

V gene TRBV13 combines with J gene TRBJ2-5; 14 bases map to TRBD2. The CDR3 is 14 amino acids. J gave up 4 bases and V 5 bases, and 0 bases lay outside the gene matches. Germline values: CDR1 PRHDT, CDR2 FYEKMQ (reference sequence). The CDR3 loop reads CASSGTSGGETQYF. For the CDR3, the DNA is TGTGCCAGCAGCGGGACTAGCGGGGGAGAGACCCAGTACTTC.

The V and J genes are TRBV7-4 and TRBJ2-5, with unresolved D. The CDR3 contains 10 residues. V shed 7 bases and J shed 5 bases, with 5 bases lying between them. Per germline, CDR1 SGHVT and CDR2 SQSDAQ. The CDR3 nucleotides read TGTGCCAGCACCCAGGAGACCCAGTACTTC. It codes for CASTQETQYF.

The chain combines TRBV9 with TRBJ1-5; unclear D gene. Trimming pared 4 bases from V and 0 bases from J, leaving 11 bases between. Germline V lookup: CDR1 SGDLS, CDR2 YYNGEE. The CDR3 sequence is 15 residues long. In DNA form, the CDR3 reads TGTGCCAGCAGCACGTCGGGCAATAGCAATCAGCCCCAGCATTTT. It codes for CASSTSGNSNQPQHF.

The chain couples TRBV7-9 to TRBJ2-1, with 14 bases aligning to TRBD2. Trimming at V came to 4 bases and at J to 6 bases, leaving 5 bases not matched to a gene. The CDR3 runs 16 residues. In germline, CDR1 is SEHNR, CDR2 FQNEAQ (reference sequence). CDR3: CASSSRGLAGANEQFF. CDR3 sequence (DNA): TGTGCCAGCAGCTCCCGGGGACTAGCGGGGGCCAATGAGCAGTTCTTC.

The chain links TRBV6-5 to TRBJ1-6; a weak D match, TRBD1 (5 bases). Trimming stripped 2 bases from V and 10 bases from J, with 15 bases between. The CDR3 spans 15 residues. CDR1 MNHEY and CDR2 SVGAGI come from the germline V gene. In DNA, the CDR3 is TGTGCCAGCAGTTACGGGACGCAGGGAGAATCACCCCTCCACTTT. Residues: CASSYGTQGESPLHF.

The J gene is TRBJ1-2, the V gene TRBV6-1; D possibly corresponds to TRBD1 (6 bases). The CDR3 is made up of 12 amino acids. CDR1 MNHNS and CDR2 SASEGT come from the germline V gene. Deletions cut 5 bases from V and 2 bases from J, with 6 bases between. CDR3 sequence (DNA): TGTGCCAGCAGTACAGGGAACTATGGCTACACCTTC. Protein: CASSTGNYGYTF.

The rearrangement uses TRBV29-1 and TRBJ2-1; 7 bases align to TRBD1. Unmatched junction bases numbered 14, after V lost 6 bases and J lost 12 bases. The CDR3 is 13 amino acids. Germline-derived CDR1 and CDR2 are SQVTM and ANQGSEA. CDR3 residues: CSVSGTELQGQFF. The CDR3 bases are TGCAGCGTCTCCGGGACAGAGCTACAGGGGCAGTTCTTC.

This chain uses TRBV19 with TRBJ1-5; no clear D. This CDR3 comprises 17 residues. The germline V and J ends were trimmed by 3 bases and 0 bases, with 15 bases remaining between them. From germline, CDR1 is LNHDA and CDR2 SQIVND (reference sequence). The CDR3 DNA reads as TGTGCCAGTAGTATGATAAGTGGGAGGCTTAGCAATCAGCCCCAGCATTTT. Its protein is CASSMISGRLSNQPQHF.

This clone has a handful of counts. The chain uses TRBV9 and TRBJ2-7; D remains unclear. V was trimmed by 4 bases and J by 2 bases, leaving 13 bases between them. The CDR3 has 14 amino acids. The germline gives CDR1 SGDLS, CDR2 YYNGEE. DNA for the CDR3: TGTGCCAGCAGCACGGACCCCTTCGCCTACGAGCAGTACTTC. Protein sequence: CASSTDPFAYEQYF. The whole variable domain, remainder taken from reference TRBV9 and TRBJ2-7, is DSGVTQTPKHLITATGQRVTLRCSPRSGDLSVYWYQQSLDQGLQFLIQYYNGEERAKGNILERFSAQQFPDLHSELNLSSLELGDSALYFCASSTDPFAYEQYFGPGTRLTVT.

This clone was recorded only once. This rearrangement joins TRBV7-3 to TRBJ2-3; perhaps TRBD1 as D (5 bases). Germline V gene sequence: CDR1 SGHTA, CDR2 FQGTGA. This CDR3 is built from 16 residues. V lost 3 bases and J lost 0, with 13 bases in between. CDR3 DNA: TGTGCCAGCAGCTTGCAGGGTACTCCTAGCACAGATACGCAGTATTTT. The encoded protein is CASSLQGTPSTDTQYF.

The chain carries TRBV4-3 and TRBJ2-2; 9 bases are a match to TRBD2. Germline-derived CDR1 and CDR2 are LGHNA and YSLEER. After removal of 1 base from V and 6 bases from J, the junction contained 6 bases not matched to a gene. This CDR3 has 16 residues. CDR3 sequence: CASSQVAGVNAGELFF. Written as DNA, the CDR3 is TGCGCCAGCAGCCAAGTAGCGGGAGTTAATGCCGGGGAGCTGTTTTTT.